This T cell receptor beta chain stems from a study of cytomegalovirus exposure and HLA in healthy donors. On the study more broadly: An early data release held tens of millions of unique TCRs from HLA-typed donors.

CDR3 size: 14 residues. V was clipped by 4 bases and J by 3 bases, with 11 bases between them. Germline V gene lookup returns CDR1 SGHRS and CDR2 YFSETQ. The primer mix had 60 Vbeta and 13 Jbeta primers. TCRdb keeps only in-frame clones here, not all; method: immunoSEQ multiplex PCR. The table lists fewer than 140,000 clones, under 80% of them singletons. The J gene is TRBJ2-1, the V gene TRBV5-1; no reliable D call. The source of this sequence is a man aged 55 to 70 in good health and CMV-seronegative. What was sequenced was PBMCs. The CDR3 region has the DNA TGCGCCAGCAGCCCCCAGACTGACTACAATGAGCAGTTCTTC. It is translated as CASSPQTDYNEQFF.